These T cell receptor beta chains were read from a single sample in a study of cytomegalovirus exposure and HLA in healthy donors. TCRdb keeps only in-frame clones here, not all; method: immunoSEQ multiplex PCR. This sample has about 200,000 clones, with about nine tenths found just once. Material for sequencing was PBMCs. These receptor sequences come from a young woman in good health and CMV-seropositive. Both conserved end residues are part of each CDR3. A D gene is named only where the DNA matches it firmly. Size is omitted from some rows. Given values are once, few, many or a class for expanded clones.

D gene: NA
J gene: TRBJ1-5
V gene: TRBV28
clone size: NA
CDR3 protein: CASSPIKGGNQPQHF
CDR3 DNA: TGTGCCAGCAGTCCCATTAAGGGAGGCAATCAGCCCCAGCATTTT

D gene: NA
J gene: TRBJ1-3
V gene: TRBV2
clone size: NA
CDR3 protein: CASQRDMGNTIYF
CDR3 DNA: TGTGCCAGTCAGAGGGACATGGGAAACACCATATATTTT

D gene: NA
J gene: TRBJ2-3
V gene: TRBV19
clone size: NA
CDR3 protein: CASSPTSAGSGTQYF
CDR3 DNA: TGTGCCAGTAGCCCTACATCGGCGGGGTCAGGTACGCAGTATTTT

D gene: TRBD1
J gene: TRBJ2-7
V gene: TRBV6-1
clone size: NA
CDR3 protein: CASRGTGVAYEQYF
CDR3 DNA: TGTGCCAGCAGGGGGACAGGGGTTGCCTACGAGCAGTACTTC

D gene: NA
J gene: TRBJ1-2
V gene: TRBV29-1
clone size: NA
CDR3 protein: CSVQGRGWLGGYTF
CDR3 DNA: TGCAGCGTCCAAGGGCGGGGTTGGTTAGGCGGCTACACCTTC

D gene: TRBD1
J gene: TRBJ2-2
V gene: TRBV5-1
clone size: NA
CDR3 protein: CASSLAVLYGTGGTGELFF
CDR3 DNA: TGCGCCAGCAGCTTGGCCGTTCTCTATGGGACAGGGGGAACCGGGGAGCTGTTTTTT

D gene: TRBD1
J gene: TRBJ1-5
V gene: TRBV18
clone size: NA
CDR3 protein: CASSETGDQPQHF
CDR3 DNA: TGTGCCAGCTCCGAGACAGGGGACCAGCCCCAGCATTTT

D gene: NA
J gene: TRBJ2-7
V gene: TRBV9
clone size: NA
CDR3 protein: CASSVGSDPDEQYF
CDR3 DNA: TGTGCCAGCAGCGTAGGAAGCGATCCTGACGAGCAGTACTTC

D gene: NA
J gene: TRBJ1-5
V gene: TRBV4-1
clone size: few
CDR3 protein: CASSQVGPQPQHF
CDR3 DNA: TGCGCCAGCAGCCAAGTGGGGCCACAGCCCCAGCATTTT

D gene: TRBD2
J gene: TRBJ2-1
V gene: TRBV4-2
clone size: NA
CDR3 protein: CASSQDGAGASGSGNEQFF
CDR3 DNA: TGTGCCAGCAGCCAAGATGGAGCAGGGGCTAGCGGGAGTGGTAATGAGCAGTTCTTC

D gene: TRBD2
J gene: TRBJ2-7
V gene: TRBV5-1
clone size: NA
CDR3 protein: CASSTHSGSYEQYF
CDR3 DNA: TGCGCCAGCAGCACCCATAGCGGGAGCTACGAGCAGTACTTC

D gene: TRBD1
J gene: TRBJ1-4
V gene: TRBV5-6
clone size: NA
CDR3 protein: CASSLDRGQGLNEKLFF
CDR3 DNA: TGTGCCAGCAGCCTGGACAGGGGACAGGGGCTTAATGAAAAACTGTTTTTT

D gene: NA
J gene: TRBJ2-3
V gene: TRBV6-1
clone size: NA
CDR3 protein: CASSGLTNTRSTDTQYF
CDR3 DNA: TGTGCCAGCAGTGGACTAACTAACACAAGAAGCACAGATACGCAGTATTTT

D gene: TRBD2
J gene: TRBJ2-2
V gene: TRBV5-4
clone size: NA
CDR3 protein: CASSLDPGLQTGELFF
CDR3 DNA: TGTGCCAGCAGCTTAGATCCGGGACTACAGACCGGGGAGCTGTTTTTT

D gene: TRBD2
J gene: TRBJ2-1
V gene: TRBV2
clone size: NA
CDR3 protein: CASRDTSGTPFF
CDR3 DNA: TGTGCCAGCAGGGATACTAGCGGGACACCGTTCTTC

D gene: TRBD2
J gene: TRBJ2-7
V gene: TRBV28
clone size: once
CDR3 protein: CASSDGLKREASYEQYF
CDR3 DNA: TGTGCCAGCAGTGACGGCCTGAAGCGGGAGGCGTCCTACGAGCAGTACTTC

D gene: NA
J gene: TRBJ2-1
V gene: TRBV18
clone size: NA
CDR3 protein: CASSPGGEPYNEQFF
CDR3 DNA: TGTGCCAGCTCACCAGGCGGGGAACCCTACAATGAGCAGTTCTTC

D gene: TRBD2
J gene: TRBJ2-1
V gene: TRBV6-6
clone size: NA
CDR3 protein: CAVGTSANEQFF
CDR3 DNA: TGTGCCGTAGGGACTAGCGCCAATGAGCAGTTCTTC

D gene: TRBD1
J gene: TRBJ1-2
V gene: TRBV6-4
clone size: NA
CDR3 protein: CASSDGTGGSYGYTF
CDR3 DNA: TGTGCCAGCAGTGACGGGACAGGGGGCAGCTATGGCTACACCTTC

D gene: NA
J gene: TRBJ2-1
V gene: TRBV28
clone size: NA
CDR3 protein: CASSLQSLDFYNEQFF
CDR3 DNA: TGTGCCAGCAGTTTACAGAGTCTGGACTTCTACAATGAGCAGTTCTTC

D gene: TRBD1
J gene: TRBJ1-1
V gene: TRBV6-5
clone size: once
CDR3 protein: CASSYATGMNTEAFF
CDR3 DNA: TGTGCCAGCAGTTACGCGACAGGGATGAACACTGAAGCTTTCTTT

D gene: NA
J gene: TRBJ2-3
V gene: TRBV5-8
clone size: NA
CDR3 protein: CASSRRDPADTQYF
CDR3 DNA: TGTGCCAGCAGCCGGCGGGATCCGGCAGATACGCAGTATTTT

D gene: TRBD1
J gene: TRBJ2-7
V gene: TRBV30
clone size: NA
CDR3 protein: CAWSVQGERSYEQYF
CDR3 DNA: TGTGCCTGGAGTGTACAGGGGGAGAGGTCCTACGAGCAGTACTTC

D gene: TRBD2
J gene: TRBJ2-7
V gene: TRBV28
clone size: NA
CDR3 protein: CASSPAGLAGGPSYEQYF
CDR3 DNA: TGTGCCAGCAGTCCCGCCGGACTAGCGGGAGGGCCCTCCTACGAGCAGTACTTC

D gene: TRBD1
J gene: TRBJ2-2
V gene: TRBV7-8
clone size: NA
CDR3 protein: CASSVPGQISTTGELFF
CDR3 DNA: TGTGCCAGCAGCGTCCCGGGACAGATCTCGACCACCGGGGAGCTGTTTTTT

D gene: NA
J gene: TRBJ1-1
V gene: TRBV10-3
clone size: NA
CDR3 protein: CAISESGQHEAFF
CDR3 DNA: TGTGCCATCAGTGAGTCCGGACAGCATGAAGCTTTCTTT

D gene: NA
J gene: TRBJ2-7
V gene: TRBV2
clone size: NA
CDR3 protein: CASSEGRADSYEQYF
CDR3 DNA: TGTGCCAGCAGTGAAGGGCGGGCCGACTCCTACGAGCAGTACTTC

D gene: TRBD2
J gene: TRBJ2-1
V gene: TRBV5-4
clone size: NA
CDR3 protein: CASSSREGSYNEQFF
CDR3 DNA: TGTGCCAGCAGCTCGCGGGAGGGCTCCTACAATGAGCAGTTCTTC

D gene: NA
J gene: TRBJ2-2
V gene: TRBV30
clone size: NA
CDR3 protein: CAWSSGGENTGELFF
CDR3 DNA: TGTGCCTGGAGTTCGGGGGGCGAAAACACCGGGGAGCTGTTTTTT